The 31 T cell receptor beta chains below were found in one sample sequenced in a study of cytomegalovirus exposure and HLA in healthy donors. Amplification used 60 Vbeta primers and 13 Jbeta primers. Assay used: immunoSEQ multiplex PCR; TCRdb lists only in-frame clones, some missing. This sample contains tens of thousands of clones. Sequencing used PBMCs. These receptors all stem from a woman in her fifties or sixties in good health and CMV-seronegative.

The rearrangement joins TRBV7-8 to TRBJ2-5; TRBD2 matches 9 bases. Gene TRBJ2-7 matches the end of the DNA better, so the J call may be wrong. Germline V gene lookup returns CDR1 SGHVS and CDR2 FQNEAQ. There are 16 residues in the CDR3. The CDR3 here is CASSLEGAGGYYEQYF. CDR3 sequence (DNA): TGTGCCAGCAGCCTGGAAGGAGCGGGAGGTTACTACGAGCAGTACTTC.

The chain couples TRBV19 to TRBJ2-2, with D possibly being TRBD2 (6 bases). From germline, CDR1 is LNHDA and CDR2 SQIVND (reference sequence). Trimming removed 6 bases from V and 2 bases from J, with 16 bases in between. The CDR3 is 16 amino acids. The chain's CDR3 is CASSPGWRANTGELFF. The CDR3 bases are TGTGCCAGTAGCCCGGGGTGGAGGGCAAACACCGGGGAGCTGTTTTTT.

The chain joins TRBV27 to TRBJ2-7; 7 nucleotides match TRBD2. The junction had 5 bases not matched to a gene; V was cut back by 4 bases and J by 2 bases. Per germline, CDR1 MNHEY and CDR2 SMNVEV (reference sequence). There are 14 residues in the CDR3. The CDR3 loop reads CASSSPGTTYEQYF. The CDR3, as DNA: TGTGCCAGCAGTTCGCCCGGGACTACCTACGAGCAGTACTTC.

V gene TRBV30 combines with J gene TRBJ1-2; 10 nucleotides match TRBD1. With V trimmed by 5 bases and J by 5 bases, 8 bases remained unmatched. Germline-derived CDR1 and CDR2 are GTSNPN and SVGIG (reference sequence). The CDR3 has 14 amino acids. The CDR3 loop reads CAWQRQGANYGYTF. CDR3 bases: TGTGCCTGGCAACGACAGGGGGCGAATTATGGCTACACCTTC.

The chain couples TRBV6-1 to TRBJ2-1; 9 nucleotides line up with TRBD2. CDR1 and CDR2 (germline): MNHNS, SASEGT. After removal of 3 bases from V and 10 bases from J, the junction contained 10 bases not matched to a gene. The CDR3 is 15 residues long. The CDR3 nucleotides read TGTGCCAGCAGTGATCGTGCGGGAGGGCCTCGGGAGCAGTTCTTC. This translates into CASSDRAGGPREQFF.

A remark on this clone: A read error may produce the germline difference seen at one junction end. This sequence joins TRBV19 and TRBJ2-3; 10 positions agree with TRBD1. CDR3 size: 16 residues. CDR1 is LNHDA and CDR2 is SQIVND in the germline V gene (reference sequence). The CDR3, as DNA: TGTGCCAGTAGTGTAGAGACAGGGGGCTTACGAGATACGCAGTATTTT. It yields the protein CASSVETGGLRDTQYF. Based on the CDR3 plus reference TRBV19 and TRBJ2-3, the full variable domain is DGGITQSPKYLFRKEGQNVTLSCEQNLNHDAMYWYRQDPGQGLRLIYYSQIVNDFQKGDIAEGYSVSREKKESFPLTVTSAQKNPTAFYLCASSVETGGLRDTQYFGPGTRLTVL.

This chain links TRBV9 with TRBJ2-1, with no clear D. This CDR3 is 12 amino acids long. Trimming took 4 bases from V and 7 from J, leaving 9 bases between them. CDR1 and CDR2 (germline): SGDLS, YYNGEE. CDR3 in DNA: TGTGCCAGCAGCCCTCCCAGGAATGAGCAGTTCTTC. Encoded protein: CASSPPRNEQFF.

This sequence joins TRBV7-9 and TRBJ1-2; 8 nucleotides line up with TRBD1. V gave up 5 bases and J gave up 6 bases; unmatched junction bases: 2. The germline V gene encodes CDR1 SEHNR and CDR2 FQNEAQ (reference sequence). The CDR3 is 12 amino acids. The CDR3 region is CASSQGADGYTF. The CDR3 DNA reads as TGTGCCAGCAGCCAGGGGGCTGATGGCTACACCTTC.

V gene TRBV18 combines with J gene TRBJ2-3, with TRBD2 matching 11 bases. From germline, CDR1 is KGHSH and CDR2 LQKENI. The CDR3 is made up of 16 amino acids. Unmatched junction bases numbered 6, after V lost 5 bases and J lost 2 bases. CDR3 nucleotide sequence: TGTGCCAGCTCATCTCTAGCGGGAGGATACACAGATACGCAGTATTTT. Translating gives CASSSLAGGYTDTQYF.

The J gene is TRBJ2-5, the V gene TRBV5-1, with TRBD2 matching over 11 bases. This CDR3 region has 15 residues. Germline assignment: CDR1 SGHRS and CDR2 YFSETQ. V lost 4 bases, J lost 4 bases, and 6 bases stayed unmatched. Here the CDR3 reads CASSMLAGGGETQYF. CDR3 in DNA: TGCGCCAGCAGCATGCTAGCGGGAGGAGGAGAGACCCAGTACTTC. Together with reference TRBV5-1 and TRBJ2-5, the CDR3 gives the full variable domain: KAGVTQTPRYLIKTRGQQVTLSCSPISGHRSVSWYQQTPGQGLQFLFEYFSETQRNKGNFPGRFSGRQFSNSRSEMNVSTLELGDSALYLCASSMLAGGGETQYFGPGTRLLVL.

V usage is TRBV15 and J usage is TRBJ2-5; TRBD2 aligns across 8 bases. Germline V gene sequence: CDR1 LNHNV, CDR2 YYDKDF (reference sequence). The CDR3 covers 15 residues. V dropped 3 bases and J dropped 5; count of bases not matched to a gene: 8. CDR3 in DNA: TGTGCCACCAGCAGGTTTCTAGCGGGCGGGGAGACCCAGTACTTC. It translates to CATSRFLAGGETQYF.

This chain links TRBV10-3 with TRBJ2-3; 9 bases are a match to TRBD2. Germline values: CDR1 ENHRY, CDR2 SYGVKD. The junction had 14 bases not matched to a gene; V was cut back by 0 bases and J by 1 base. The CDR3 covers 20 residues. CDR3 residues: CAISESIVNSGGLRTDTQYF. CDR3 nucleotides: TGTGCCATCAGTGAGTCGATAGTTAATAGCGGGGGCCTCCGCACAGATACGCAGTATTTT.

This rearrangement joins TRBV28 to TRBJ1-4, with TRBD1 matching over 9 bases. The CDR3 runs 18 residues. The J segment lost 5 bases and the V segment lost 3 bases, leaving 13 bases of the junction unmatched. The germline V gene has CDR1 MDHEN and CDR2 SYDVKM. The CDR3 region has the DNA TGTGCCAGCAGTTTTAGGGCCCTGAAGACAGGGGGGAATGAAAAACTGTTTTTT. Translation: CASSFRALKTGGNEKLFF. The whole variable domain, remainder taken from reference TRBV28 and TRBJ1-4, is DVKVTQSSRYLVKRTGEKVFLECVQDMDHENMFWYRQDPGLGLRLIYFSYDVKMKEKGDIPEGYSVSREKKERFSLILESASTNQTSMYLCASSFRALKTGGNEKLFFGSGTQLSVL.

The chain joins TRBV7-6 to TRBJ2-7, with a weak D call TRBD2 (6 bases). CDR1 and CDR2 (germline): SGHVS, FNYEAQ. This CDR3 has 17 residues. Trimming left V 1 base short and J 2 bases short, with 18 bases between. The CDR3, as DNA: TGTGCCAGCAGCTTAGAGGCGGGGCCCGCGGGGACCTACGAGCAGTACTTC. Residues: CASSLEAGPAGTYEQYF.

The gene calls are TRBV5-4 and TRBJ2-5; TRBD2 might be the D (6 bases). CDR1 SGHNT and CDR2 YYREEE come from the germline V gene (reference sequence). The V end lost 4 bases, the J end lost 2 bases, and 15 bases lay between the germline ends. The CDR3 runs 15 residues. This CDR3 reads CASSRGTSYQETQYF. The CDR3 DNA reads TGTGCCAGCAGCCGCGGGACTTCTTATCAAGAGACCCAGTACTTC.

The rearrangement joins TRBV28 to TRBJ1-2; 7 positions match TRBD1. Germline CDR1 reads MDHEN; CDR2 reads SYDVKM. There are 12 residues in the CDR3. Germline trimming cut 5 bases from V and 6 bases from J; bases unmatched to any gene: 3. The CDR3 DNA is TGTGCCAGCAGTGGGACAGACGATGGCTACACCTTC. Amino acids: CASSGTDDGYTF.

The chain is built from TRBV5-8 and TRBJ2-7; D is unresolved. Trimming removed 0 bases at V and 2 bases at J, with 9 bases between. This CDR3 region has 14 residues. Germline V gene sequence: CDR1 SGHTS, CDR2 YDEGEE. CDR3 protein: CASSLAGAAYEQYF. The CDR3 nucleotides read TGTGCCAGCAGCTTGGCCGGTGCGGCCTACGAGCAGTACTTC.

The chain links TRBV6-6 to TRBJ1-4; TRBD1 agrees at 10 bases. The J segment lost 4 bases and the V segment lost 4 bases, leaving 3 bases of the junction unmatched. Germline V gene data show CDR1 as MNHNY and CDR2 as SVGAGI (reference sequence). This CDR3 has 15 amino acids. CDR3 residues: CASSSRTGGNEKLFF. In nucleotides, the CDR3 is TGTGCCAGCAGTTCGCGGACAGGGGGTAATGAAAAACTGTTTTTT.

This chain links TRBV5-3 with TRBJ2-7; a possible D gene is TRBD1 (6 bases). TRBV5-3 falls under the ORF class, with uncertain function. Trimming shortened V by 3 bases and J by 0 bases, and 10 bases separated the two germline ends. This CDR3 contains 14 residues. CDR3 nucleotide sequence: TGTGCCAGAAGCTCGGGACAAAACTCCTACGAGCAGTACTTC. Protein: CARSSGQNSYEQYF.

The chain combines TRBV11-2 with TRBJ2-7; 9 bases are shared with TRBD2. V lost 1 base, J lost 7 bases, and 5 bases stayed unmatched. The length of the CDR3 is 14 residues. Germline V gives CDR1 SGHAT, CDR2 FQNNGV. DNA of the CDR3: TGTGCCAGCAGCTTAGGACTAGCGGTCCTGGAGCAGTACTTC. Encoded protein: CASSLGLAVLEQYF.

The chain has TRBV2 and TRBJ2-6, with D hard to call. Germline assignment: CDR1 SNHLY and CDR2 FYNNEI. V lost 9 bases and J lost 1, with 7 bases in between. The CDR3 is made up of 13 amino acids. This CDR3 reads CARRVSGANVLTF. The CDR3 bases are TGTGCCAGAAGAGTGTCTGGGGCCAACGTCCTGACTTTC.

V gene TRBV30 combines with J gene TRBJ1-5; TRBD1 matches at 9 bases. Germline V gene lookup returns CDR1 GTSNPN and CDR2 SVGIG (reference sequence). The ends lost 0 bases at V and 3 bases at J; junction bases unmatched: 3. The CDR3 has 15 residues. CDR3 nucleotide sequence: TGTGCCTGGAGTGTCGGGACAGGGACCAATCAGCCCCAGCATTTT. Protein sequence: CAWSVGTGTNQPQHF.

The gene calls are TRBV15 and TRBJ1-4, with D tentatively TRBD1 (6 bases). The CDR3 has 16 residues. V gave up 3 bases and J gave up 8 bases, with 19 bases separating them. Germline CDR1 reads LNHNV; CDR2 reads YYDKDF (reference sequence). In DNA form, the CDR3 reads TGTGCCACCAGCAGTCTTACAGGGTTTGAGAAAGAAAAACTGTTTTTT. Protein: CATSSLTGFEKEKLFF.

V usage is TRBV11-3 and J usage is TRBJ2-6, with D unresolved. Germline V gene sequence: CDR1 SGHNT, CDR2 YENEEA. The V end was cut by 3 bases, the J end by 4 bases, with 4 bases between. This CDR3 contains 13 residues. CDR3 bases: TGTGCCAGCAGCTTCTTCGGGGCCAACGTCCTGACTTTC. This encodes CASSFFGANVLTF. Drawing the rest from reference TRBV11-3 and TRBJ2-6, the complete variable domain is EAGVVQSPRYKIIEKKQPVAFWCNPISGHNTLYWYLQNLGQGPELLIRYENEEAVDDSQLPKDRFSAERLKGVDSTLKIQPAELGDSAVYLCASSFFGANVLTFGAGSRLTVL.

The V and J genes are TRBV7-2 and TRBJ2-5; D possibly corresponds to TRBD2 (6 bases). Trimming took 5 bases from V and 5 from J, leaving 15 bases between them. Germline CDR1 SGHTA, CDR2 FQGNSA. This CDR3 region has 14 residues. CDR3: CASSPPGASETQYF. In DNA, the CDR3 is TGTGCCAGCAGCCCACCGGGAGCCTCGGAGACCCAGTACTTC.

The rearrangement joins TRBV10-3 to TRBJ1-1, with TRBD1 identical over 9 bases. CDR1 is ENHRY, CDR2 SYGVKD, per germline. V was clipped by 6 bases and J by 4 bases; unmatched bases: 6. The CDR3 covers 14 residues. Written as DNA, the CDR3 is TGTGCCATCAGGGACAGGGGAGAGGTCACTGAAGCTTTCTTT. It codes for CAIRDRGEVTEAFF.

The CDR3 sequence is CASRHPPHVQGSHGYTF. Here the CDR3 DNA reads TGTGCAAGTCGCCACCCTCCCCACGTACAGGGGTCCCATGGCTACACCTTC. The J gene is TRBJ1-2, the V gene TRBV12-2; the table's D call of TRBD1 was not tested on the DNA. TRBV12-2 is assigned pseudogene status. The CDR3 extends over 17 amino acids.

The chain links TRBV6-5 to TRBJ1-5; D gene uncertain. V was shortened by 6 bases and J by 0 bases, with 12 bases between the two germline ends. There are 15 residues in the CDR3. Per the germline V gene, CDR1 is MNHEY and CDR2 is SVGAGI. The CDR3 DNA follows: TGTGCCAGCAGCCCCGGACTGGTTAGCAATCAGCCCCAGCATTTT. Translated: CASSPGLVSNQPQHF.

V and J are TRBV19 and TRBJ1-2; D is perhaps TRBD1 (6 bases). Germline V gene data show CDR1 as LNHDA and CDR2 as SQIVND (reference sequence). This CDR3 comprises 13 residues. The ends were cut back, 10 bases at V and 7 bases at J, with 19 bases in the middle. The CDR3 nucleotides are TGTGCCACGCAAATAACAGGGAATGGTGGCTACACCTTC. It codes for CATQITGNGGYTF.

The chain links TRBV7-9 to TRBJ2-7; D call uncertain. CDR3 length equals 13 residues. Germline assignment: CDR1 SEHNR and CDR2 FQNEAQ (reference sequence). V dropped 0 bases and J dropped 7 bases, with 10 bases sitting between them. CDR3 DNA: TGTGCCAGCAGCTTAGCGTTGGCAAAAGAGCAGTACTTC. Protein sequence: CASSLALAKEQYF. The whole variable domain, remainder taken from reference TRBV7-9 and TRBJ2-7, is DTGVSQNPRHKITKRGQNVTFRCDPISEHNRLYWYRQTLGQGPEFLTYFQNEAQLEKSRLLSDRFSAERPKGSFSTLEIQRTEQGDSAMYLCASSLALAKEQYFGPGTRLTVT.

The chain links TRBV7-2 to TRBJ1-1, with D perhaps matching TRBD1 (5 bases). V lost 5 bases, J lost 2 bases, and 9 bases lay in between. The germline gives CDR1 SGHTA, CDR2 FQGNSA. This CDR3 contains 13 residues. The CDR3 region is CASSPGGNTEAFF. Here the CDR3 DNA reads TGTGCCAGCAGCCCGGGGGGTAACACTGAAGCTTTCTTT.